The 30 T cell receptor beta chains reported below all come from one sample, sequenced in a study of coeliac disease. Profiled with immunoSEQ multiplex PCR; TCRdb holds only in-frame clones, not every one. The profile shows about 3,000 clones, less than 65% of them singletons. Sequencing used lymphocytes from the gut lamina propria. The receptors come from a woman in her forties or fifties without celiac disease.

The genes are TRBV7-8 and TRBJ1-5; 9 bases fit TRBD1. V trimming: 2 bases; J trimming: 5 bases; junction bases outside the gene matches: 4. The CDR3 spans 15 residues. Germline V CDR1 and CDR2: SGHVS, FQNEAQ. CDR3 loop: CASSLRDRVDQPQHF. CDR3 sequence (DNA): TGTGCCAGCAGCTTAAGGGACAGGGTCGATCAGCCCCAGCATTTT.

This chain joins TRBV19 and TRBJ2-2, with 16 bases identical to TRBD2. Trimming at V came to 10 bases and at J to 1 base, leaving 9 bases not matched to a gene. The V gene's germline CDR1 is LNHDA and CDR2 SQIVND (reference sequence). The length of the CDR3 is 18 residues. The CDR3 DNA reads as TGTGCCACCAAGCCGGGACTAGCGGGGGGGCAGAACACCGGGGAGCTGTTTTTT. Translated: CATKPGLAGGQNTGELFF.

Relative to its sample, this clone is hyperexpanded (1% or more). This chain connects TRBV6-5 to TRBJ2-1, with D possibly TRBD1 on 5 matching bases. This CDR3 spans 11 amino acids. Per the germline V gene, CDR1 is MNHEY and CDR2 is SVGAGI. V shed 6 bases and J shed 8 bases, with 8 bases lying between them. The chain's CDR3 is CASSSGYEQFF. In nucleotides, the CDR3 is TGTGCCAGCAGCTCAGGGTATGAGCAGTTCTTC.

The chain couples TRBV19 to TRBJ1-5, with D perhaps matching TRBD1 (5 bases). Germline CDR1 is LNHDA and CDR2 is SQIVND (reference sequence). The V end lost 1 base, the J end lost 7 bases, and 8 bases lay between the germline ends. The CDR3 is 13 residues long. The CDR3 DNA is TGTGCCAGTAGTATAGTGGGGGGACAGCCCCAGCATTTT. Translation gives CASSIVGGQPQHF.

The gene calls are TRBV2 and TRBJ1-4; possible D gene TRBD1, 5 bases. This CDR3 has 12 residues. From germline, CDR1 is SNHLY and CDR2 FYNNEI. V lost 6 bases to trimming and J lost 8 bases, with 10 bases between them. CDR3 DNA: TGTGCCAGCAGGGCTGGGGGGGAAAAACTGTTTTTT. It specifies CASRAGGEKLFF.

The J gene is TRBJ1-2, the V gene TRBV27, with a weak D call TRBD1 (5 bases). The germline V gene encodes CDR1 MNHEY and CDR2 SMNVEV (reference sequence). There are 14 residues in the CDR3. Trimming took off 6 bases at V and 4 bases at J, with 15 bases between the two ends. CDR3 DNA sequence: TGTGCCAGCAGAGGTCGTGGGGCTGGCTATGGCTACACCTTC. Protein product: CASRGRGAGYGYTF.

The chain recombines TRBV5-1 with TRBJ2-7; maybe TRBD1 (5 bases). CDR1 and CDR2 (germline): SGHRS, YFSETQ. Between the trimmed V and J ends, which lost 0 bases and 4 bases, there was a span of 17 bases. This CDR3 is built from 16 residues. The CDR3 protein is CASSLGAGPSQYEQYF. The CDR3 DNA is TGCGCCAGCAGCTTGGGGGCAGGGCCCAGTCAATACGAGCAGTACTTC. The full variable domain, its missing parts supplied by reference TRBV5-1 and TRBJ2-7, is KAGVTQTPRYLIKTRGQQVTLSCSPISGHRSVSWYQQTPGQGLQFLFEYFSETQRNKGNFPGRFSGRQFSNSRSEMNVSTLELGDSALYLCASSLGAGPSQYEQYFGPGTRLTVT.

The chain links TRBV27 to TRBJ1-2; 7 bases align to TRBD1. Per the germline V gene, CDR1 is MNHEY and CDR2 is SMNVEV (reference sequence). The V and J ends lost 6 bases and 6 bases, in that order; junction bases with no gene match: 10. There are 14 residues in the CDR3. CDR3 protein: CASSRSEGANGYTF. For the CDR3, the DNA is TGTGCCAGCAGCCGCAGTGAGGGGGCTAATGGCTACACCTTC.

The CDR3 DNA reads TGCGCCAGCAGCTTAGGGGCGGCTCTGGGAAACACCATATATTTT. Residues: CASSLGAALGNTIYF. The chain links TRBV5-1 to TRBJ1-3, with D maybe TRBD1 (5 bases). The CDR3 is 15 residues long. Germline V gene sequence: CDR1 SGHRS, CDR2 YFSETQ. V was pared by 2 bases and J by 4 bases, with 13 bases between.

This clone was detected only a few times. CDR3: CASSWAWTSGGKETQYF. CDR3 coding DNA: TGTGCCAGCAGCTGGGCTTGGACTAGCGGGGGGAAAGAGACCCAGTACTTC. J is TRBJ2-5 and V is TRBV5-6, with 14 nucleotides matching TRBD2. The CDR3 extends over 17 amino acids. Germline CDR1 reads SGHDT; CDR2 reads YYEEEE. The J segment lost 3 bases and the V segment lost 3 bases, leaving 7 bases of the junction unmatched.

The chain links TRBV6-5 to TRBJ2-3, with D possibly TRBD1 on 5 matching bases. The germline V gene encodes CDR1 MNHEY and CDR2 SVGAGI. With 6 bases removed from V and 1 base from J, the gap between germline ends came to 11 bases. The CDR3 runs 14 residues. This CDR3 reads CASRNLRGTDTQYF. As DNA, the CDR3 is TGTGCCAGCAGAAACCTCAGGGGCACAGATACGCAGTATTTT.

This chain uses TRBV5-1 with TRBJ2-5; maybe TRBD1 (6 bases). This CDR3 comprises 13 residues. V lost 4 bases and J 4 bases, leaving 11 bases between the germline ends. The germline V gene encodes CDR1 SGHRS and CDR2 YFSETQ. DNA of the CDR3: TGCGCCAGCAGCAGTAACAGGGCAGAGACCCAGTACTTC. Its translation: CASSSNRAETQYF.

The chain recombines TRBV7-6 with TRBJ1-4; the D gene is possibly TRBD1 (6 bases). V shed 3 bases and J shed 10 bases, with 21 bases lying between them. The CDR3 consists of 16 residues. CDR1 and CDR2 from the germline V gene are SGHVS and FNYEAQ. The CDR3 nucleotides read TGTGCCAGCAGCTTGGAAATCTTGGCAGGGGTCGGAAAACTGTTTTTT. It encodes CASSLEILAGVGKLFF.

A single count supports this clone. The chain recombines TRBV21-1 with TRBJ2-7; TRBD2, the table's D call, lacks a check against the DNA. TRBV21-1 is shown as a pseudogene. The CDR3 is 16 residues long. CDR3 amino acids: CASRPSVATRLDEQYF. CDR3 in DNA: TGTGCCAGCAGACCTTCCGTAGCTACACGTTTAGACGAGCAGTACTTC.

By share, this clone counts as medium-sized. Here the CDR3 DNA reads TGTGCCAGTAGCGATGAGGGACAGTCCTCTGGAAACACCATATATTTT. Protein sequence: CASSDEGQSSGNTIYF. This sequence joins TRBV19 and TRBJ1-3, with 7 bases identical to TRBD1. The trim removed 6 bases at V and 0 bases at J, leaving 8 bases unmatched. Germline CDR1 and CDR2: LNHDA and SQIVND (reference sequence). The CDR3 totals 16 residues.

This chain connects TRBV5-1 to TRBJ1-4, with TRBD1 matching over 7 bases. The V gene end was trimmed by 0 bases and the J gene end by 4 bases; junction bases not matched to a gene: 3. The CDR3 is 15 residues long. The germline gives CDR1 SGHRS, CDR2 YFSETQ. CDR3: CASSLGTGRNEKLFF. CDR3 DNA: TGCGCCAGCAGCTTGGGGACAGGTCGTAATGAAAAACTGTTTTTT.

The V and J genes are TRBV7-2 and TRBJ1-2; maybe TRBD1 (5 bases). The CDR3 consists of 15 residues. V was cut by 0 bases and J by 4 bases, with 12 bases left in between. Per germline, CDR1 SGHTA and CDR2 FQGNSA. This CDR3 reads CASSLALTGGYGYTF. In DNA form, the CDR3 reads TGTGCCAGCAGCTTAGCGTTGACGGGGGGCTATGGCTACACCTTC.

This clone was detected only a few times. The CDR3 DNA sequence: TGTGCCAGCAGTCACCACCCCTCGACTAGCGGGGGGGCAGAGACCCAGTACTTC. Encoded protein: CASSHHPSTSGGAETQYF. The chain has TRBV25-1 and TRBJ2-5, with 14 bases matching TRBD2. The CDR3 extends over 18 amino acids. V dropped 5 bases and J dropped 4; count of bases not matched to a gene: 12. Germline V lookup: CDR1 MGHDK, CDR2 SYGVNS.

In this sample, this clone is medium-sized. The chain carries TRBV4-1 and TRBJ2-7; D perhaps matches TRBD1 (5 bases). This CDR3 is built from 12 residues. With 1 base removed from V and 7 bases from J, the gap between germline ends came to 8 bases. Germline V gene data show CDR1 as MGHRA and CDR2 as YSYEKL. The CDR3 sequence is CASSQGPGEQYF. The CDR3 DNA sequence: TGCGCCAGCAGCCAAGGGCCAGGGGAGCAGTACTTC.

This clone appeared a single time. V is TRBV28 and J is TRBJ2-5; 8 positions match TRBD2. There are 16 residues in the CDR3. V lost 8 bases to trimming and J lost 2 bases; unmatched junction nucleotides: 13. Germline CDR1 and CDR2: MDHEN and SYDVKM. CDR3 in DNA: TGTGCCAGCGGTACCTGGGGCGGGGGGACACAAGAGACCCAGTACTTC. Protein sequence: CASGTWGGGTQETQYF.

This clone was counted once. The rearrangement joins TRBV2 to TRBJ1-6, with 8 bases aligning to TRBD1. The germline V gene has CDR1 SNHLY and CDR2 FYNNEI. After removal of 3 bases from V and 10 bases from J, the junction contained 5 bases not matched to a gene. This CDR3 is built from 14 residues. The CDR3 DNA reads TGTGCCAGCAGTGACAGGGGGCTTCAATCACCCCTCCACTTT. It specifies CASSDRGLQSPLHF.

V gene TRBV11-2 combines with J gene TRBJ2-1, with 10 bases lining up with TRBD2. Trimming at V came to 5 bases and at J to 3 bases, leaving 7 bases not matched to a gene. The CDR3 sequence is 16 residues long. CDR1 is SGHAT, CDR2 FQNNGV, per germline. The DNA for the CDR3 is TGTGCCAGCAGCCTAATAGCGGGGGGCTTCTACAATGAGCAGTTCTTC. This gives the protein CASSLIAGGFYNEQFF.

This chain links TRBV5-1 with TRBJ2-2, with unresolved D. CDR3 length: 15 amino acids. From germline, CDR1 is SGHRS and CDR2 YFSETQ. Trimming took 7 bases from V and 2 from J, leaving 15 bases between them. In DNA, the CDR3 is TGCGCCAGCTCAACCCAGGATGCAAACACCGGGGAGCTGTTTTTT. Translated: CASSTQDANTGELFF.

The chain recombines TRBV15 with TRBJ2-3; 8 bases are shared with TRBD2. The CDR3 loop spans 15 amino acids. The junction had 7 bases not matched to a gene; V was cut back by 4 bases and J by 4 bases. Germline V CDR1 and CDR2: LNHNV, YYDKDF (reference sequence). The CDR3 protein is CATSTLLAVSDTQYF. The CDR3 DNA follows: TGTGCCACCAGCACTCTACTAGCGGTGTCAGATACGCAGTATTTT.

This chain links TRBV4-2 with TRBJ2-7; D is possibly TRBD2 (5 bases). CDR1 and CDR2 (germline): LGHNA, YNFKEQ. V lost 1 base, J lost 2 bases, and 18 bases lay in between. This CDR3 contains 17 residues. The CDR3 sequence is CASSQVSGLRDPYEQYF. The CDR3, as DNA: TGTGCCAGCAGCCAAGTCTCGGGGTTGCGTGATCCCTACGAGCAGTACTTC.

This clone was seen a handful of times. The chain recombines TRBV18 with TRBJ1-1; maybe TRBD1 (5 bases). Trimming took 5 bases from V and 8 from J, leaving 15 bases between them. CDR1 is KGHSH and CDR2 is LQKENI in the germline V gene. The CDR3 has 13 residues. The CDR3 DNA follows: TGTGCCAGCTCATCTCCCTCCAGGGCCGAAGCTTTCTTT. Amino acids: CASSSPSRAEAFF. Looking up the rest from reference TRBV18 and TRBJ1-1 gives the full variable domain: NAGVMQNPRHLVRRRGQEARLRCSPMKGHSHVYWYRQLPEEGLKFMVYLQKENIIDESGMPKERFSAEFPKEGPSILRIQQVVRGDSAAYFCASSSPSRAEAFFGQGTRLTVV.

Judged by abundance, this clone is medium-sized (0.01 to 0.1%). The chain has TRBV19 and TRBJ2-4, with 11 bases aligning to TRBD2. CDR3 length equals 20 residues. The germline V gene encodes CDR1 LNHDA and CDR2 SQIVND (reference sequence). Trimming at V came to 2 bases and at J to 0 bases, leaving 12 bases not matched to a gene. CDR3: CASSIKWLAGGNLAKNIQYF. The CDR3 DNA reads as TGTGCCAGTAGTATAAAATGGCTAGCGGGGGGTAATCTAGCCAAAAACATTCAGTACTTC.

This clone was seen once. The rearrangement uses TRBV18 and TRBJ1-5, with 7 positions matching TRBD1. Germline CDR1 reads KGHSH; CDR2 reads LQKENI. Germline trimming cut 1 base from V and 6 bases from J; bases unmatched to any gene: 9. The CDR3 is made up of 16 amino acids. CDR3 amino acids: CASSPRNTAGGQPQHF. The DNA for the CDR3 is TGTGCCAGCTCACCACGGAACACAGCAGGGGGTCAGCCCCAGCATTTT. Full variable domain (missing parts from reference TRBV18 and TRBJ1-5): NAGVMQNPRHLVRRRGQEARLRCSPMKGHSHVYWYRQLPEEGLKFMVYLQKENIIDESGMPKERFSAEFPKEGPSILRIQQVVRGDSAAYFCASSPRNTAGGQPQHFGDGTRLSIL.

This clone is labeled large. The chain has TRBV5-6 and TRBJ1-2; D call uncertain. The V and J ends lost 0 bases and 4 bases respectively, with 13 bases between them. CDR1 and CDR2 from the germline V gene are SGHDT and YYEEEE. This CDR3 is built from 15 residues. Written as DNA, the CDR3 is TGTGCCAGCAGCTTGGATGGGCACCATCTCTATGGCTACACCTTC. Its protein product is CASSLDGHHLYGYTF. Based on the CDR3 plus reference TRBV5-6 and TRBJ1-2, the full variable domain is DAGVTQSPTHLIKTRGQQVTLRCSPKSGHDTVSWYQQALGQGPQFIFQYYEEEERQRGNFPDRFSGHQFPNYSSELNVNALLLGDSALYLCASSLDGHHLYGYTFGSGTRLTVV.

This clone came up a few times. This sequence joins TRBV27 and TRBJ2-1; 10 bases fit TRBD2. Germline V gene sequence: CDR1 MNHEY, CDR2 SMNVEV (reference sequence). V was clipped by 5 bases and J by 7 bases; unmatched bases: 11. This CDR3 contains 16 residues. The chain's CDR3 is CASSPHSSGGSNEQFF. CDR3 nucleotides: TGTGCCAGCAGTCCCCATTCTAGCGGGGGCTCTAATGAGCAGTTCTTC.